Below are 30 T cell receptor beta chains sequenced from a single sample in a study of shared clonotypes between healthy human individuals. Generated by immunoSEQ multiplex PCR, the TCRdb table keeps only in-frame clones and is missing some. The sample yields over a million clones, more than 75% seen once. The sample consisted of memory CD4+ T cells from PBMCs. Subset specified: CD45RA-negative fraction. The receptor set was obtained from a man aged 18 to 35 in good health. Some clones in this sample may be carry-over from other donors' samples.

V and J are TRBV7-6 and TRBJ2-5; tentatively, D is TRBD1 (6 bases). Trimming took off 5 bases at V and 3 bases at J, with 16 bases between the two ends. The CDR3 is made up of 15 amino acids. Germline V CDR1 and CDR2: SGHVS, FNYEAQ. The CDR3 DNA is TGTGCCAGCAGCCCCCGGCAGGCAGGGGAAGAGACCCAGTACTTC. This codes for CASSPRQAGEETQYF.

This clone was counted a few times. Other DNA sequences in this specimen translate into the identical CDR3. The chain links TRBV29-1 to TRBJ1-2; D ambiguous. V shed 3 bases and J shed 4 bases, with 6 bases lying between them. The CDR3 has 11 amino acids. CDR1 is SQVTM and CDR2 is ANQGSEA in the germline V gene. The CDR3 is CSVDGTYGYTF. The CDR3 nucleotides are TGCAGCGTTGACGGTACCTATGGCTACACCTTC.

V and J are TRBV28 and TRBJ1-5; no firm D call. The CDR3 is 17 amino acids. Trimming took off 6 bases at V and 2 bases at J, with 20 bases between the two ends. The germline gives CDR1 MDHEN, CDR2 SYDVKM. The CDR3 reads CASRGRSYVRGNQPQHF. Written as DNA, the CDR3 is TGTGCCAGCAGGGGTCGGTCATATGTTAGAGGCAATCAGCCCCAGCATTTT.

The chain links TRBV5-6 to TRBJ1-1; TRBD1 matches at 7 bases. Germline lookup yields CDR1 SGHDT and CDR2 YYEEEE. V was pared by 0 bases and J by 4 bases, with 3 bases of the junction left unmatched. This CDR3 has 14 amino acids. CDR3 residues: CASSLGQGFTEAFF. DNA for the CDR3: TGTGCCAGCAGCTTGGGACAGGGATTCACTGAAGCTTTCTTT.

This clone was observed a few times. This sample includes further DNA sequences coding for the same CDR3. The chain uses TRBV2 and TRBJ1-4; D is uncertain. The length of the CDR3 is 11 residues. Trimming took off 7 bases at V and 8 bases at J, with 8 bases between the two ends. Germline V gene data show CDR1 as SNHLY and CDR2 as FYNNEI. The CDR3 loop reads CASTGREKLFF. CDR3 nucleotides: TGTGCCAGCACCGGAAGGGAAAAACTGTTTTTT.

In DNA, the CDR3 is TGTGCCACCCACAGGGGGGGTTCCTACGAGCAGTACTTC. It translates to CATHRGGSYEQYF. This chain joins TRBV6-5 and TRBJ2-7; D is possibly TRBD1 (8 bases). The ends were cut back, 10 bases at V and 1 base at J, with 14 bases in the middle. There are 13 residues in the CDR3. CDR1 MNHEY and CDR2 SVGAGI come from the germline V gene.

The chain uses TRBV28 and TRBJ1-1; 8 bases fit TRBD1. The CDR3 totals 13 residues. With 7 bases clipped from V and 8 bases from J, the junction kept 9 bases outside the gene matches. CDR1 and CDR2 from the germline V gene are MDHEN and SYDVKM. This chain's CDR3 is CASIQPGTGEAFF. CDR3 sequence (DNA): TGTGCCAGCATCCAACCCGGGACAGGCGAAGCTTTCTTT.

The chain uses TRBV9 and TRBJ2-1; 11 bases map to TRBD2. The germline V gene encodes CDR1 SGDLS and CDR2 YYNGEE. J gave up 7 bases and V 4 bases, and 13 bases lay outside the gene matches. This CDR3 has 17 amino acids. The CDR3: CASSLTTPTSGINEQFF. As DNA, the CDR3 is TGTGCCAGCAGCCTGACAACTCCGACTAGCGGGATTAATGAGCAGTTCTTC.

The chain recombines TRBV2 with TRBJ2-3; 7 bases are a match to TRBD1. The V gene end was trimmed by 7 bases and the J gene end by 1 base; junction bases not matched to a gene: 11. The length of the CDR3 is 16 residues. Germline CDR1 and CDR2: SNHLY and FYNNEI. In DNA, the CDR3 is TGTGCCAGCAACCGGAACAGGGGAAGTGGCACAGATACGCAGTATTTT. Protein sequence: CASNRNRGSGTDTQYF.

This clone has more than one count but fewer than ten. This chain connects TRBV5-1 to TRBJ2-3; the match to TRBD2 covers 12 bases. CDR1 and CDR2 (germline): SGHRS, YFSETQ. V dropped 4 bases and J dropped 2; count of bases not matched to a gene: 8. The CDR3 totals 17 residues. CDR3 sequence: CASSPGLAGLSTDTQYF. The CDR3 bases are TGCGCCAGCAGCCCGGGACTAGCGGGTCTATCCACAGATACGCAGTATTTT.

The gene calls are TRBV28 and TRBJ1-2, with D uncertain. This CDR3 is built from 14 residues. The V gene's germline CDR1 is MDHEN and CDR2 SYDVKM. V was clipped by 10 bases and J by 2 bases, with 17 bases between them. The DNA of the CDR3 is TGTGCCATCGGGGTGGTCGCCGGGAACTATGGCTACACCTTC. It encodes CAIGVVAGNYGYTF.

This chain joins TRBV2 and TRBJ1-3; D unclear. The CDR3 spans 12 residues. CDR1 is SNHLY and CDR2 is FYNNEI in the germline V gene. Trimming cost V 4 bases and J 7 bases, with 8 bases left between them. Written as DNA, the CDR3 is TGTGCCAGCAGTGCTTCCTGGAACACCATATATTTT. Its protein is CASSASWNTIYF.

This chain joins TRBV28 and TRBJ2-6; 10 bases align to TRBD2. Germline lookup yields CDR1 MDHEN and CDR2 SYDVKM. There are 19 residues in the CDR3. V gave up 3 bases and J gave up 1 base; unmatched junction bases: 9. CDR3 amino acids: CASSFGSGRFISGANVLTF. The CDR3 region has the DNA TGTGCCAGCAGTTTCGGTAGCGGGAGGTTTATATCTGGGGCCAACGTCCTGACTTTC.

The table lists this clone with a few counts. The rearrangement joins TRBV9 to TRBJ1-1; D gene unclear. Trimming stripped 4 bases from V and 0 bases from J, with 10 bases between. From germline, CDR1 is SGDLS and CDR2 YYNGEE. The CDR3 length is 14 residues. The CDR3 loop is CASSYISMNTEAFF. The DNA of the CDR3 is TGTGCCAGCAGCTATATCTCGATGAACACTGAAGCTTTCTTT.

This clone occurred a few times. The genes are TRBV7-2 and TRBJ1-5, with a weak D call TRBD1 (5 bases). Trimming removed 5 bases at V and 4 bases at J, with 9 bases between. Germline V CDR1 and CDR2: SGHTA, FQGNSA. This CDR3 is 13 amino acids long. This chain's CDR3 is CASSRDANQPQHF. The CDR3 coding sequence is TGTGCCAGCAGCCGGGACGCTAATCAGCCCCAGCATTTT.

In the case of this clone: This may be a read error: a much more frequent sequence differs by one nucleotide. CDR3 nucleotides: TGTGCCAGCAGCGCCCGGGGGAACACTGAAGCTTTCTTT. Translated, it gives CASSARGNTEAFF. This chain connects TRBV7-6 to TRBJ1-1; D ambiguous. Trimming removed 5 bases at V and 1 base at J, with 8 bases between. The germline CDR1 and CDR2 sequences are SGHVS and FNYEAQ. The length of the CDR3 is 13 residues.

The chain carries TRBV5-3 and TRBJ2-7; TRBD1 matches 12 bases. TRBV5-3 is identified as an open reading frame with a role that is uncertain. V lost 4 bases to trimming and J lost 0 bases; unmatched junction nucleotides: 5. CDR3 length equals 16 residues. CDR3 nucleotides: TGTGCCAGAAGCGCCGGGACAGGGGGCTTCTCCTACGAGCAGTACTTC. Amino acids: CARSAGTGGFSYEQYF.

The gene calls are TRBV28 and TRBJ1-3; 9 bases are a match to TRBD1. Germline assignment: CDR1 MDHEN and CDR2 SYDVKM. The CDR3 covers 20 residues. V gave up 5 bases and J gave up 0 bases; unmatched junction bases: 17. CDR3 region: CASSPSLGTGWGDSGNTIYF. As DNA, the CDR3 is TGTGCCAGCAGTCCCTCTTTAGGGACAGGGTGGGGGGACTCTGGAAACACCATATATTTT.

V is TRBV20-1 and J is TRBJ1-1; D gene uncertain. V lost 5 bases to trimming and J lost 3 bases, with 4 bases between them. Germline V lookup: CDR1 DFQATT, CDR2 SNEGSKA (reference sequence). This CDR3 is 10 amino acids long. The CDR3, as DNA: TGCAGTGCTCTGGACACTGAAGCTTTCTTT. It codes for CSALDTEAFF.

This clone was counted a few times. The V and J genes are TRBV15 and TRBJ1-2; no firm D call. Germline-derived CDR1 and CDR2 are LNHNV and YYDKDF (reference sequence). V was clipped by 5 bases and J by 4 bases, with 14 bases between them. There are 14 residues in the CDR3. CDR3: CATSPQSGVYGYTF. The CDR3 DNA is TGTGCCACCAGCCCTCAGAGTGGGGTCTATGGCTACACCTTC.

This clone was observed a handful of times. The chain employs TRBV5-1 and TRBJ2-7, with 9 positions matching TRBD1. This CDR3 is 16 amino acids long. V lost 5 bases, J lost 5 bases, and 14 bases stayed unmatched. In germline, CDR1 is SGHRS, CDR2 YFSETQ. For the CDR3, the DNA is TGCGCCAGCAGGAATGGGCCGGGACAGGGAATGGACGAGCAGTACTTC. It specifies CASRNGPGQGMDEQYF.

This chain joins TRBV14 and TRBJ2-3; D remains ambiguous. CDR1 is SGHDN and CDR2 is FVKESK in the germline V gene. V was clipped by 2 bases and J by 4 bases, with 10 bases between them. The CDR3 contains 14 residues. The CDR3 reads CASSQWTAADTQYF. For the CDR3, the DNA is TGTGCCAGCAGCCAATGGACCGCGGCAGATACGCAGTATTTT.

This CDR3 reads CASSQFRVGYTF. In DNA form, the CDR3 reads TGTGCCAGCAGCCAATTCCGGGTCGGCTACACCTTC. J is TRBJ1-2 and V is TRBV14; D gene uncertain. This CDR3 region has 12 residues. Looked up from germline, CDR1 is SGHDN and CDR2 is FVKESK. V shed 2 bases and J shed 8 bases, with 9 bases lying between them.

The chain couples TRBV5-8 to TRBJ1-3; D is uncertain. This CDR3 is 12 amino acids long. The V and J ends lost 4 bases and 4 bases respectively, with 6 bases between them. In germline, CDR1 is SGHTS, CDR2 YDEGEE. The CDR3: CASSRTGNTIYF. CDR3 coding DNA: TGTGCCAGCAGCCGTACGGGAAACACCATATATTTT.

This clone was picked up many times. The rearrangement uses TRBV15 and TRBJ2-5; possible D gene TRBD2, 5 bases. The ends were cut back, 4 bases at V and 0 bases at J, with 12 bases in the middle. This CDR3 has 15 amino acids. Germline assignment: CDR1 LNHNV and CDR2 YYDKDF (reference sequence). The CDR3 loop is CATSTKLGYQETQYF. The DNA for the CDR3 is TGTGCCACCAGCACAAAACTAGGGTACCAAGAGACCCAGTACTTC.

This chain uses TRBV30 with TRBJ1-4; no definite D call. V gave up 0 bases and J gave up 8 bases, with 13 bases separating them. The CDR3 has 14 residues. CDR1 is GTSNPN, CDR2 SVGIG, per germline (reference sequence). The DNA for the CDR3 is TGTGCCTGGAGTGTACGGATTATAGAGGAAAAACTGTTTTTT. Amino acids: CAWSVRIIEEKLFF.

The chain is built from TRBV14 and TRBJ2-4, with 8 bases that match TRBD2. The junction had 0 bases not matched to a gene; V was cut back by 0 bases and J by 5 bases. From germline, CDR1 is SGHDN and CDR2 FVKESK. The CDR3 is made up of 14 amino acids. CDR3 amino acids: CASSQEAGENIQYF. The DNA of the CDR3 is TGTGCCAGCAGCCAAGAAGCGGGAGAAAACATTCAGTACTTC.

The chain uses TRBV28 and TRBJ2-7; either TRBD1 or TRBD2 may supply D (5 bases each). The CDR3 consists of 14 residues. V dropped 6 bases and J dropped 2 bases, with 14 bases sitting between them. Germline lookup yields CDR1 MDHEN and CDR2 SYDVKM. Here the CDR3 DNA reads TGTGCCAGCAGCCTCCGGGACCGTGCCTACGAGCAGTACTTC. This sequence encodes CASSLRDRAYEQYF.

CDR3 in amino acids: CASTRQGTYSYEQYF. The CDR3 DNA is TGTGCCAGCACGAGACAGGGGACCTACTCCTACGAGCAGTACTTC. J is TRBJ2-7 and V is TRBV7-9; 8 positions match TRBD1. The germline gives CDR1 SEHNR, CDR2 FQNEAQ (reference sequence). The V segment lost 7 bases and the J segment 0 bases; nucleotides outside the gene matches: 8. The CDR3 spans 15 residues.

CDR3 protein: CASSQFPGQDPYGYTF. CDR3 nucleotides: TGTGCCAGCAGCCAATTTCCCGGACAAGACCCCTATGGCTACACCTTC. The chain uses TRBV7-6 and TRBJ1-2, with D perhaps matching TRBD1 (5 bases). V was trimmed by 5 bases and J by 4 bases, leaving 20 bases between them. This CDR3 has 16 residues. The V gene's germline CDR1 is SGHVS and CDR2 FNYEAQ.